This TCR beta chain was identified during a study of Graves' ophthalmopathy and Graves' hyperthyroidism. The CDR3 is made up of 13 amino acids. Looked up from germline, CDR1 is SEHNR and CDR2 is FQNEAQ (reference sequence). Trimming took off 1 base at V and 3 bases at J, with 7 bases between the two ends. This clonotype occurred many times. The antigen remains unidentified. Study observations and caveats: Sensitivity reached roughly 70% and specificity just under 75% when the model predicted ophthalmopathy progression. Most thyroid clonotypes expanded beyond 0.001 frequency were also found in blood.

PBMCs had their origin in fresh peripheral blood (more than 9.5 ml). RNA transcripts were the template, and TCR beta CDR3 regions were amplified from them. A first-round RT-PCR used HTBI primers, followed by a second-round multiplex PCR. TCRdb processed the multiplex PCR reads anew with MiXCR; each CDR3 protein has one entry. The sample yields about half a million distinct CDR3 sequences, approximately 15% seen once. The V gene is TRBV7-9, the J gene TRBJ2-7, with D hard to call. The receptor's source is a woman younger than 45 with Graves' ophthalmopathy. Material: blood. Here the CDR3 DNA reads TGTGCCAGCAGCTTAGTAGGGAACTACGAGCAGTACTTC. Residues: CASSLVGNYEQYF.